The rows below give T cell receptor beta chains drawn from one sample of a study of vaccination effects on CD4 cells after COVID-19. Method: immunoSEQ multiplex PCR; TCRdb's copy keeps in-frame clones and lacks some. The sample records around 70,000 clones, approximately 77% being singletons. These receptors are not linked to any known antigen. Source: CD4+ T cells from PBMCs cultured without peptide, taken before COVID-19 vaccination. All receptors derive from a human donor who received a COVID-19 vaccine. CDR3s include the opening cysteine and the closing phenylalanine or tryptophan. The D gene is left open where the match is weak. Clone size appears in some rows only: once, few, many, or a class for an expanded clone.

j_gene,d_gene,abundance,v_gene,CDR3nt,CDR3aa
TRBJ2-3,TRBD2,.,TRBV11-2,TGTGCCAGCAGCTTTGGGACTAGCGGGGGAAGGACAGATACGCAGTATTTT,CASSFGTSGGRTDTQYF
TRBJ1-4,.,.,TRBV10-2,TGCGCCAGCAGTGCCCAACCGGGACTCAATGAAAAACTGTTTTTT,CASSAQPGLNEKLFF
TRBJ1-5,TRBD1,few,TRBV19,TGTGCCAGTAGTATTGGGACAGACCCATATCAGCCCCAGCATTTT,CASSIGTDPYQPQHF
TRBJ1-4,.,.,TRBV18,TGTGCCAGCTCCCCCCGACAGACTAATGAAAAACTGTTTTTT,CASSPRQTNEKLFF
TRBJ2-5,TRBD2,once,TRBV5-1,TGCGCCAGCAGCTTAAGCGGGGGGGCTGGAGAGACCCAGTACTTC,CASSLSGGAGETQYF
TRBJ2-1,.,.,TRBV30,TGTGCCTGGAGTCGTTTTACAAATGAGCAGTTCTTC,CAWSRFTNEQFF
TRBJ1-1,.,few,TRBV29-1,TGCAGCGTCGCAATTCGGATGAACACTGAAGCTTTCTTT,CSVAIRMNTEAFF
TRBJ1-2,TRBD1,.,TRBV5-1,TGCGCCAGCAGGCCACCGGGACAGACGACCTTTTATGGCTACACCTTC,CASRPPGQTTFYGYTF
TRBJ1-4,.,.,TRBV15,TGTGCCACCAGCAGAGACAGGGGTAATGAAAAACTGTTTTTT,CATSRDRGNEKLFF
TRBJ2-5,.,.,TRBV20-1,TGCAGTGCTAGTAACGGAGAGACCCAGTACTTC,CSASNGETQYF
TRBJ2-2,.,.,TRBV3-1/TRBV3-2,TGTGCCAGCAGCCAAGGGGCGACCGGGGAGCTGTTTTTT,CASSQGATGELFF
TRBJ2-3,.,.,TRBV6-5,TGTGCCAGCAGCTCGGAATATACGCAGTATTTT,CASSSEYTQYF
TRBJ2-3,.,.,TRBV18,TGTGCCAGCTCACCAGTTTCACTTCCACGAACAGATACGCAGTATTTT,CASSPVSLPRTDTQYF
TRBJ1-2,.,few,TRBV5-1,TGCGCCAGCAGCCCAACAGGAGATGGTGGCTACACCTTC,CASSPTGDGGYTF
TRBJ2-1,.,.,TRBV10-3,TGTGCCATCAGTGAGGATCGGAGTTTTAGGAATGAGCAGTTCTTC,CAISEDRSFRNEQFF
TRBJ1-6,.,.,TRBV9,TGTGCCAGCAGCGCCGTCGGGACACCTAATTCACCCCTCCACTTT,CASSAVGTPNSPLHF
TRBJ1-1,TRBD1,.,TRBV7-2,TGTGCCAGCAGCTGGGGACAGGGTAGGACTGAAGCTTTCTTT,CASSWGQGRTEAFF
TRBJ1-1,.,.,TRBV30,TGTGCCTGGAGTGTATTGGGGGTGATCCCTGAAGCTTTCTTT,CAWSVLGVIPEAFF
TRBJ2-5,.,.,TRBV18,TGTGCCGGTCAGACAGGAATCCAAGAGACCCAGTACTTC,CAGQTGIQETQYF
TRBJ2-5,.,.,TRBV5-1,TGCGCCAGCAGCTTCAACACGGGGCTCTACGAGACCCAGTACTTC,CASSFNTGLYETQYF
TRBJ1-2,.,few,TRBV13,TGTGCCAGCAGCCGCCGGGACCGATCTTATGGCTACACCTTC,CASSRRDRSYGYTF
TRBJ1-2,TRBD1,.,TRBV2,TGTGCCAGCAGTGAAGCCCCAGGGGGGACGCGAGTCTTACCCTTC,CASSEAPGGTRVLPF
TRBJ1-5,.,once,TRBV6-2/TRBV6-3,TGTGCCAGCAGTTACAGGGATCAGCCCCAGCATTTT,CASSYRDQPQHF
TRBJ2-5,.,.,TRBV15,TGTGCCACCAGCAGAGATCGGCCTGACAGGAAAGAGACCCAGTACTTC,CATSRDRPDRKETQYF
TRBJ1-6,.,.,TRBV30,TGTGCCTGGAGTTGGGGAACTGAGGGTTCACCCCTCCACTTT,CAWSWGTEGSPLHF
TRBJ2-5,.,.,TRBV19,TGTGCCAGTAGGCAAGGGACCGGTCAAGAGACCCAGTACTTC,CASRQGTGQETQYF
TRBJ2-5,.,.,TRBV7-3,TGTGCCAGCAGCCCCTCGTTGGGGGTGGAGACCCAGTACTTC,CASSPSLGVETQYF
TRBJ1-5,.,.,TRBV18,TGTGCCAGCTCACCACAGCTCCATCAGCCCCAGCATTTT,CASSPQLHQPQHF
TRBJ2-5,.,.,TRBV5-1,TGCGCCAGCAGCCTCGGAGCGGGCCCCCAAGAGACCCAGTACTTC,CASSLGAGPQETQYF
TRBJ2-3,.,.,TRBV5-1,TGCGCCAGCAGCTTGGATGCGGGGGCCTACACAGATACGCAGTATTTT,CASSLDAGAYTDTQYF
TRBJ2-6,TRBD1,.,TRBV5-1,TGCGCCAGCCGACAGGGTAGCTCTGGGGCCAACGTCCTGACTTTC,CASRQGSSGANVLTF
TRBJ1-4,.,.,TRBV6-5,TGTGCCACCGAAGGCGGGGTTGTCGCTAATGAAAAACTGTTTTTT,CATEGGVVANEKLFF
TRBJ2-2,TRBD2,.,TRBV2,TGTGCCAGCATGCCACAAGCGGGGGGGCGGGTCGGGGAGCTGTTTTTT,CASMPQAGGRVGELFF
TRBJ1-3,TRBD1,.,TRBV27,TGTGCCAGCAGTTTTCCAAAGGGGGCGCGAACTGGAAACACCATATATTTT,CASSFPKGARTGNTIYF
TRBJ1-6,.,.,TRBV5-6,TGTGCCAGCAGCTTGTCCACCCCAGGGACTTACAGGGTTGGATCACCCCTCCACTTT,CASSLSTPGTYRVGSPLHF
TRBJ2-3,.,.,TRBV11-3,TGTGCCAGCAGCTTAGGATCCGGGGGCCCCACAGATACGCAGTATTTT,CASSLGSGGPTDTQYF
TRBJ2-3,TRBD2,.,TRBV4-3,TGCGCCAGCAGCCCCCGAGCGGGGGGGCGCACAGATACGCAGTATTTT,CASSPRAGGRTDTQYF
TRBJ2-3,TRBD2,.,TRBV9,TGTGCCAGCAGCCCCAGAGGGCTAGCGGTGAGCACAGATACGCAGTATTTT,CASSPRGLAVSTDTQYF
TRBJ1-1,.,.,TRBV4-3,TGCGCCAGCAGCCAAGAACCGGGTCAAGCAACTGAAGCTTTCTTT,CASSQEPGQATEAFF
TRBJ2-1,.,.,TRBV24-1,TGTGCCACCAGTTCCCCCGGGTACAATGAGCAGTTCTTC,CATSSPGYNEQFF
TRBJ1-1,.,.,TRBV10-3,TGTGCCATCAGTCTCCCCCCAGGCAGCATGAACACTGAAGCTTTCTTT,CAISLPPGSMNTEAFF
TRBJ1-5,TRBD1,.,TRBV3-1/TRBV3-2,TGTGCCAGCAGCCTGGGACAGGCCTCGCCCCAGCATTTT,CASSLGQASPQHF
TRBJ1-5,.,.,TRBV5-6,TGTGCCAGCAGCTTGTTGGGTCAGCCCCAGCATTTT,CASSLLGQPQHF
TRBJ2-2,.,few,TRBV6-6,TGTGCCAGCAGCCGTGAATTTAGAACGAACACCGGGGAGCTGTTTTTT,CASSREFRTNTGELFF
TRBJ1-2,.,.,TRBV30,TGTGCCTGGAGTCGGTACTATGGCTACACCTTC,CAWSRYYGYTF
TRBJ1-1,.,few,TRBV12-3/TRBV12-4,TGTGCCAGCACCAGACAGATGAACACTGAAGCTTTCTTT,CASTRQMNTEAFF
TRBJ2-1,TRBD1,.,TRBV6-5,TGTGCCAGCAGTTTCACCGGGACAGCCAACAATGAGCAGTTCTTC,CASSFTGTANNEQFF
TRBJ2-5,.,.,TRBV2,TGTGCCAGCAGTGAAGAGGAGGGAATTAAGGAGACCCAGTACTTC,CASSEEEGIKETQYF
TRBJ2-3,.,.,TRBV19,TGTGCCAGTACCTCAGGACCCAGGATCGATACGCAGTATTTT,CASTSGPRIDTQYF
TRBJ2-1,.,.,TRBV2,TGTGCCAGCAGAGGCGGGGTGTACAATGAGCAGTTCTTC,CASRGGVYNEQFF
TRBJ1-1,TRBD1,few,TRBV19,TGTGCCAGTAGTCCTTCGACAGGGGGGAACACTGAAGCTTTCTTT,CASSPSTGGNTEAFF
TRBJ2-2,.,.,TRBV30,TGTGCCTGGACAAAAGCCCAGGTTGGACAGAACACCGGGGAGCTGTTTTTT,CAWTKAQVGQNTGELFF
TRBJ1-6,TRBD1,.,TRBV5-1,TGCGCCAGCAGCTTTACAGGGGACAATTCACCCCTCCACTTT,CASSFTGDNSPLHF
TRBJ2-3,TRBD1,.,TRBV5-1,TGCGCCAGCAGCCTACCCCGGGACAGAGCCACAGATACGCAGTATTTT,CASSLPRDRATDTQYF
TRBJ2-5,TRBD2,.,TRBV11-2,TGTGCCAGCAGCTTCGGGGGGGGCGAGACCCAGTACTTC,CASSFGGGETQYF